This TCR beta chain was identified in a study of cytomegalovirus exposure and HLA in healthy donors. Study findings and constraints: The authors considered a cluster of highly shared sequence variants likely to be a sequencing artifact.

The PCR made use of 60 Vbeta and 13 Jbeta primers. Assay used: immunoSEQ multiplex PCR; TCRdb lists only in-frame clones, some missing. The profile shows roughly 110,000 clones, approximately 82% of them singletons. This clone was observed a single time. The target antigen is unknown. The CDR3 covers 16 residues. V lost 6 bases to trimming and J lost 6 bases; unmatched junction nucleotides: 5. Germline values: CDR1 SGHTA, CDR2 FQGTGA. The receptor comes from a man aged 35-49 years in good health and CMV-seronegative. The genes are TRBV7-3 and TRBJ2-2; the match to TRBD2 covers 15 bases. Sequences were obtained from PBMCs. Here the CDR3 reads CASRLGLAGGAGELFF. The CDR3 DNA reads as TGTGCCAGCAGGCTGGGACTAGCGGGGGGAGCCGGGGAGCTGTTTTTT.